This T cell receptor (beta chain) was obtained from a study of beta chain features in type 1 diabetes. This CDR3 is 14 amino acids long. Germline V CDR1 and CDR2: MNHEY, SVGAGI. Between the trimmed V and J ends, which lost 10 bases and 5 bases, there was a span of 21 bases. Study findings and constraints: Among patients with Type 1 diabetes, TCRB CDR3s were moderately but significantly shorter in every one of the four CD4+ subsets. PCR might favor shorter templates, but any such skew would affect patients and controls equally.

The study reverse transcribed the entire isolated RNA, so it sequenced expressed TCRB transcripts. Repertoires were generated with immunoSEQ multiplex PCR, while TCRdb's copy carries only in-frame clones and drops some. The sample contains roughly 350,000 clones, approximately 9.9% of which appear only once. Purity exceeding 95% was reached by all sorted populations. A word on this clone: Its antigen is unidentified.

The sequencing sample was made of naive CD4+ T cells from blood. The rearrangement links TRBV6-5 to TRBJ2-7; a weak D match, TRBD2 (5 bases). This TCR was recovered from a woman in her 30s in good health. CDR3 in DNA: TGTGCCACCCGTGGTCTAGGAGGTGCCAACGAGCAGTACTTC. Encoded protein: CATRGLGGANEQYF.